Listed here are 28 T cell receptor beta chains from one sample, sequenced in a study of Graves' ophthalmopathy and Graves' hyperthyroidism (dated by TCRdb to about 2018). Instrument on record: Illumina HiSeq 2000. For repertoire sequencing, TCR beta CDR3 regions were amplified from RNA transcripts. The first round was an RT-PCR using HTBI primers with the Qiagen OneStep RT-PCR kit, and this first round was followed by a second-round multiplex PCR, then size selection and purification. TCRdb cleaned the public reads at Q25 with fastp, built clones with MiXCR and kept in-frame beta chains. Every distinct CDR3 protein forms one entry, paired with its most common genes and DNA. This sample comprises about 400,000 distinct CDR3 sequences, around 20% of them detected only once. The leading ten clones occupy 1.6% of the sample. Sequenced input: peripheral blood. These receptors came from a woman aged 18-29 years with Graves' ophthalmopathy. Donor details come from another sample of the same person, matched by shared clones.

This clonotype was detected ten times or more. The chain carries TRBV4-3 and TRBJ1-6, with D possibly TRBD1 on 5 matching bases. Trimming pared 1 base from V and 4 bases from J, leaving 14 bases between. In germline, CDR1 is LGHNA, CDR2 YSLEER. This CDR3 contains 17 residues. The CDR3 loop is CASSQAGWGFYNSPLHF. As DNA, the CDR3 is TGCGCCAGCAGCCAAGCGGGATGGGGGTTTTATAATTCACCCCTCCACTTT.

This clonotype has ten or more counts. The chain employs TRBV2 and TRBJ1-1, with 8 bases aligning to TRBD1. The V segment lost 10 bases and the J segment 1 base; nucleotides outside the gene matches: 5. The V gene's germline CDR1 is SNHLY and CDR2 FYNNEI. The length of the CDR3 is 13 residues. In nucleotides, the CDR3 is TGTGCCATCTCACAGGGGGGGAACACTGAAGCTTTCTTT. Its translation: CAISQGGNTEAFF.

This clonotype appeared many times. The chain joins TRBV28 to TRBJ2-5, with D perhaps matching TRBD1 or TRBD2 (5 bases each). Trimming pared 8 bases from V and 7 bases from J, leaving 20 bases between. The CDR3 runs to 14 residues. Germline V gives CDR1 MDHEN, CDR2 SYDVKM. This CDR3 reads CASCITGRWGTQYF. The DNA of the CDR3 is TGTGCCAGCTGTATTACGGGGCGCTGGGGGACCCAGTACTTC.

Points on this clonotype: The junction differs from germline at one of its ends, possibly a read error. The chain couples TRBV6-1 to TRBJ2-7; D uncertain. There are 13 residues in the CDR3. Germline lookup yields CDR1 MNHNS and CDR2 SASEGT. Here the CDR3 DNA reads TGTGCCAGCAGTCAAGCTAGGTCGGGCGAGCAGTACTTC. Protein sequence: CASSQARSGEQYF.

In its sample, this clonotype was seen many times. J is TRBJ2-4 and V is TRBV28; 10 bases are shared with TRBD1. The CDR3 contains 17 residues. In germline, CDR1 is MDHEN, CDR2 SYDVKM. V was pared by 5 bases and J by 8 bases, with 15 bases of the junction left unmatched. The CDR3 coding sequence is TGTGCCAGCAGTACAATGACGTCGGGACAGGGGTTATACATTCAGTACTTC. It codes for CASSTMTSGQGLYIQYF. Drawing the rest from reference TRBV28 and TRBJ2-4, the complete variable domain is DVKVTQSSRYLVKRTGEKVFLECVQDMDHENMFWYRQDPGLGLRLIYFSYDVKMKEKGDIPEGYSVSREKKERFSLILESASTNQTSMYLCASSTMTSGQGLYIQYFGAGTRLSVL.

This chain uses TRBV6-1 with TRBJ1-6; perhaps TRBD1 as D (6 bases). Looked up from germline, CDR1 is MNHNS and CDR2 is SASEGT. This CDR3 has 14 residues. Between the trimmed V and J ends, which lost 6 bases and 7 bases, there was a span of 13 bases. The CDR3 coding sequence is TGTGCCAGCAGGGTGGGACATGACAATTCACCCCTCCACTTT. Amino acids: CASRVGHDNSPLHF.

This chain links TRBV29-1 with TRBJ2-7; the match to TRBD1 covers 7 bases. The CDR3 sequence is 16 residues long. V lost 0 bases, J lost 1 base, and 9 bases stayed unmatched. Germline V gene data show CDR1 as SQVTM and CDR2 as ANQGSEA. CDR3 in amino acids: CSVEDDRQGGSYEQYF. CDR3 bases: TGCAGCGTTGAAGACGATCGACAGGGTGGTTCCTACGAGCAGTACTTC.

This clonotype has ten or more counts. This CDR3 reads CASSEDGASGGYEQYF. CDR3 bases: TGTGCCAGCAGTGAAGATGGGGCTAGCGGGGGGTACGAGCAGTACTTC. The chain recombines TRBV27 with TRBJ2-7, with 11 bases matching TRBD2. J was trimmed by 4 bases and V by 5 bases; bases with no gene match: 10. The V gene's germline CDR1 is MNHEY and CDR2 SMNVEV (reference sequence). The CDR3 contains 16 residues.

About this clonotype: This may be a read error: a much more frequent sequence differs by one nucleotide. V gene TRBV29-1 combines with J gene TRBJ1-1; D is uncertain. Germline loops: CDR1 SQVTM, CDR2 ANQGSEA. Trimming stripped 4 bases from V and 4 bases from J, with 16 bases between. The CDR3 has 14 residues. The CDR3 protein is CSVGAGRFRTEAFF. CDR3 nucleotide sequence: TGCAGCGTTGGAGCGGGCAGGTTTCGCACTGAAGCTTTCTTT.

At least ten counts were recorded for this clonotype. The V gene is TRBV6-2 or TRBV6-3, the J gene TRBJ2-5; no definite D call. Trimming cost V 2 bases and J 5 bases, with 9 bases left between them. CDR1 is MNHEY, CDR2 SVGEGT, per germline. CDR3 length: 13 amino acids. In DNA form, the CDR3 reads TGTGCCAGCAGTTACAGGGTTCATGAGACCCAGTACTTC. Translation: CASSYRVHETQYF.

This chain connects TRBV12-3 or TRBV12-4 to TRBJ1-1; D is undetermined. Trimming cost V 5 bases and J 3 bases, with 10 bases left between them. CDR3 size: 13 residues. This CDR3 is CASSTTRHTEAFF. CDR3 sequence (DNA): TGTGCCAGCAGTACAACTCGACACACTGAAGCTTTCTTT.

There are many counts of this clonotype. The rearrangement joins TRBV11-2 to TRBJ1-5; 7 bases map to TRBD1. The ends lost 5 bases at V and 0 bases at J; junction bases unmatched: 7. Germline-derived CDR1 and CDR2 are SGHAT and FQNNGV. The CDR3 spans 16 residues. For the CDR3, the DNA is TGTGCCAGCAGCCCGGGGACAGCGTATAGCAATCAGCCCCAGCATTTT. Translated: CASSPGTAYSNQPQHF.

In its sample, this clonotype was seen many times. The rearrangement links TRBV20-1 to TRBJ2-7; the match to TRBD2 covers 13 bases. With V trimmed by 5 bases and J by 5 bases, 3 bases remained unmatched. This CDR3 is built from 13 residues. Looked up from germline, CDR1 is DFQATT and CDR2 is SNEGSKA (reference sequence). The CDR3 spells CSARLAGGNEQYF. CDR3 bases: TGCAGTGCTCGACTAGCGGGGGGTAACGAGCAGTACTTC.

This clonotype was counted ten times or more. The genes are TRBV28 and TRBJ2-7, with 7 bases fitting TRBD1. The CDR3 consists of 15 residues. The junction had 13 bases not matched to a gene; V was cut back by 9 bases and J by 2 bases. Germline loops: CDR1 MDHEN, CDR2 SYDVKM. The CDR3 nucleotides read TGTGCCAGTGGGACAGCCAAGCGCCCCCCCTACGAGCAGTACTTC. Translating gives CASGTAKRPPYEQYF.

This clonotype appeared many times. The rearrangement uses TRBV3-1 and TRBJ2-7, with TRBD1 as a possible D gene (5 bases). Trimming shortened V by 0 bases and J by 0 bases, and 15 bases separated the two germline ends. From germline, CDR1 is LGHDT and CDR2 YNNKEL (reference sequence). This CDR3 comprises 17 residues. CDR3 sequence: CASSQDVVVQDSYEQYF. The CDR3 DNA follows: TGTGCCAGCAGCCAAGATGTGGTGGTACAGGACTCCTACGAGCAGTACTTC.

Many counts were recorded for this clonotype. The V call is TRBV2, the J call TRBJ2-2; D might be TRBD2 (7 bases). V dropped 6 bases and J dropped 1 base, with 12 bases sitting between them. CDR1 and CDR2 (germline): SNHLY, FYNNEI. The CDR3 contains 15 residues. This CDR3 reads CASRRRGGNTGELFF. CDR3 coding DNA: TGTGCCAGCAGGCGGAGGGGGGGGAACACCGGGGAGCTGTTTTTT.

The table lists this clonotype with many counts. The chain couples TRBV29-1 to TRBJ1-1; D gene ambiguous. CDR3 length: 12 residues. V shed 6 bases and J shed 6 bases, with 14 bases lying between them. The germline gives CDR1 SQVTM, CDR2 ANQGSEA. CDR3 protein: CSVGRSFSEAFF. The CDR3 DNA is TGCAGCGTAGGCAGGAGCTTCTCTGAAGCTTTCTTT.

This clonotype was observed at least ten times. The genes are TRBV20-1 and TRBJ1-1; 8 positions agree with TRBD1. Trimming cost V 4 bases and J 6 bases; bases outside gene matches: 1. Germline-derived CDR1 and CDR2 are DFQATT and SNEGSKA (reference sequence). The CDR3 runs to 11 residues. The CDR3 loop is CSATGGPEAFF. As DNA, the CDR3 is TGCAGTGCTACAGGGGGCCCTGAAGCTTTCTTT.

The sample holds one count of this clonotype. The rearrangement joins TRBV2 to TRBJ1-1, with TRBD1 matching over 9 bases. This CDR3 is built from 16 residues. Germline CDR1 reads SNHLY; CDR2 reads FYNNEI. V gave up 3 bases and J gave up 0 bases; unmatched junction bases: 5. As DNA, the CDR3 is TGTGCCAGCAGTGACCCGACAGGGGGAATGAACACTGAAGCTTTCTTT. It translates to CASSDPTGGMNTEAFF.

Many counts were recorded for this clonotype. The J gene is TRBJ2-5, the V gene TRBV11-2, with D perhaps being TRBD1 or TRBD2 (6 bases each). The CDR3 contains 15 residues. V dropped 4 bases and J dropped 5 bases, with 17 bases sitting between them. Germline V gene sequence: CDR1 SGHAT, CDR2 FQNNGV. CDR3: CASSSIWGAGETQYF. As DNA, the CDR3 is TGTGCCAGCAGCTCGATTTGGGGGGCTGGGGAGACCCAGTACTTC.

The chain has TRBV12-3 or TRBV12-4 and TRBJ2-5; 11 bases map to TRBD2. V was clipped by 6 bases and J by 6 bases; unmatched bases: 9. The CDR3 extends over 15 amino acids. CDR3 DNA sequence: TGTGCCAGCAGCGAAACTAGCGGGAGTCCCAAGACCCAGTACTTC. It codes for CASSETSGSPKTQYF.

The genes are TRBV6-1 and TRBJ1-6, with unresolved D. This CDR3 is 15 amino acids long. V lost 6 bases, J lost 6 bases, and 15 bases lay in between. Germline V gene lookup returns CDR1 MNHNS and CDR2 SASEGT. For the CDR3, the DNA is TGTGCCAGCAGCTCGGGTCAGAAAAGTAATTCACCCCTCCACTTT. Translated, it gives CASSSGQKSNSPLHF.

This clonotype was seen at least ten times. This chain joins TRBV28 and TRBJ1-5; a weak D match, TRBD1 (5 bases). Germline values: CDR1 MDHEN, CDR2 SYDVKM. V gave up 5 bases and J gave up 1 base, with 21 bases separating them. The CDR3 is made up of 18 amino acids. CDR3 coding DNA: TGTGCCAGCAGTCCTACCCGGGGGGGTAGGCGAAGCAATCAGCCCCAGCATTTT. This codes for CASSPTRGGRRSNQPQHF.

This clonotype occurred many times. This chain connects TRBV5-1 to TRBJ2-4; 10 positions agree with TRBD1. This CDR3 is 15 amino acids long. Germline values: CDR1 SGHRS, CDR2 YFSETQ. With 4 bases clipped from V and 7 bases from J, the junction kept 8 bases outside the gene matches. The CDR3 protein is CASSPRQGAANIQYF. CDR3 nucleotides: TGCGCCAGCAGCCCTAGACAGGGGGCTGCGAACATTCAGTACTTC.

The CDR3 DNA follows: TGTGCCAGCAGTTCAAACACCGTTAGCGGAACTCAAGAGACCCAGTACTTC. Its protein product is CASSSNTVSGTQETQYF. The chain is built from TRBV27 and TRBJ2-5; tentative D call: TRBD2 (6 bases). The germline CDR1 and CDR2 sequences are MNHEY and SMNVEV (reference sequence). This CDR3 has 17 residues. Trimming removed 4 bases at V and 2 bases at J, with 20 bases between.

The chain is built from TRBV12-3 or TRBV12-4 and TRBJ1-6; D may be TRBD1 (5 bases). The length of the CDR3 is 14 residues. V lost 4 bases and J 7 bases, leaving 11 bases between the germline ends. The CDR3 sequence: CASSYRQLNSPLHF. CDR3 nucleotide sequence: TGTGCCAGCAGTTATCGACAGCTAAATTCACCCCTCCACTTT.

At least ten counts were recorded for this clonotype. This sequence joins TRBV6-2 or TRBV6-3 and TRBJ2-1; 9 nucleotides align to TRBD2. Unmatched junction bases numbered 5, after V lost 0 bases and J lost 5 bases. The CDR3 is 16 residues long. CDR1 is MNHEY, CDR2 SVGEGT, per germline. The CDR3 DNA reads as TGTGCCAGCAGTTACTCTCTAGCGGGACCTCACAATGAGCAGTTCTTC. Its protein is CASSYSLAGPHNEQFF.

In this sample, this clonotype turned up many times. The chain combines TRBV4-3 with TRBJ2-6; a weak D match, TRBD2 (5 bases). The CDR3 sequence is 16 residues long. Per germline, CDR1 LGHNA and CDR2 YSLEER. The ends were cut back, 0 bases at V and 0 bases at J, with 6 bases in the middle. CDR3 nucleotides: TGCGCCAGCAGCCAAGATCGGGGCTCTGGGGCCAACGTCCTGACTTTC. Amino acids: CASSQDRGSGANVLTF.